The 13 T cell receptor beta chains given below trace back to one sample, sequenced in a study of radiotherapy plus CTLA-4 blockade in lung cancer. The assay was immunoSEQ multiplex PCR, and TCRdb's table has in-frame clones only and misses some. In the table there are over 45,000 clones, 70% to 80% of which are singletons. The sample here was peripheral blood, taken from a patient treated with radiotherapy plus ipilimumab. The source is a human donor with non-small cell lung cancer who had a complete response to radiotherapy plus ipilimumab.

The genes are TRBV19 and TRBJ1-5; 10 bases are shared with TRBD1. This CDR3 has 16 residues. J gave up 6 bases and V 4 bases, and 9 bases lay outside the gene matches. Germline CDR1 reads LNHDA; CDR2 reads SQIVND (reference sequence). CDR3 loop: CASSNRGQGYGQPQHF. DNA of the CDR3: TGTGCCAGTAGTAACCGGGGACAGGGGTACGGTCAGCCCCAGCATTTT.

The chain recombines TRBV19 with TRBJ1-2, with 7 positions matching TRBD1. The germline CDR1 and CDR2 sequences are LNHDA and SQIVND (reference sequence). With 3 bases clipped from V and 1 base from J, the junction kept 11 bases outside the gene matches. The CDR3 has 17 amino acids. The CDR3 loop is CASSITPGTADNYGYTF. The CDR3 DNA sequence: TGTGCCAGTAGTATCACCCCCGGGACAGCGGATAACTATGGCTACACCTTC.

V usage is TRBV5-1 and J usage is TRBJ2-3; D gene ambiguous. V lost 2 bases, J lost 2 bases, and 18 bases lay in between. CDR3 length equals 17 residues. CDR1 and CDR2 (germline): SGHRS, YFSETQ. Here the CDR3 DNA reads TGCGCCAGCAGCTTCCTCGATGAAGCCCGATTCACAGATACGCAGTATTTT. It codes for CASSFLDEARFTDTQYF.

CDR3 in DNA: TGTGCCAGCAGCTTAGGGGGAGCGGGGGACAATGAGCAGTTCTTC. It translates to CASSLGGAGDNEQFF. The V gene is TRBV11-3, the J gene TRBJ2-1, with 8 nucleotides matching TRBD2. With 1 base clipped from V and 5 bases from J, the junction kept 4 bases outside the gene matches. Germline loops: CDR1 SGHNT, CDR2 YENEEA. The length of the CDR3 is 15 residues.

The chain recombines TRBV9 with TRBJ2-3; tentatively, D is TRBD1 (6 bases). Germline loops: CDR1 SGDLS, CDR2 YYNGEE. CDR3 length equals 19 residues. V was cut by 4 bases and J by 0 bases, with 24 bases left in between. CDR3 bases: TGTGCCAGCAGCCCAGTCGACAGGAGAACAAAACCTAGCACAGATACGCAGTATTTT. Amino acid sequence: CASSPVDRRTKPSTDTQYF.

CDR3 residues: CASSTPEGRGSTGELFF. CDR3 DNA sequence: TGTGCCAGTAGTACCCCTGAAGGCAGGGGTAGTACCGGGGAGCTGTTTTTT. This sequence joins TRBV19 and TRBJ2-2; possible D gene TRBD1, 6 bases. V lost 4 bases and J lost 5, with 20 bases in between. The CDR3 sequence is 17 residues long. Germline CDR1 and CDR2: LNHDA and SQIVND (reference sequence).

V usage is TRBV7-8 and J usage is TRBJ1-2; 7 bases align to TRBD1. CDR1 is SGHVS and CDR2 is FQNEAQ in the germline V gene. This CDR3 comprises 16 residues. With 4 bases clipped from V and 4 bases from J, the junction kept 12 bases outside the gene matches. CDR3 in DNA: TGTGCCAGCAGCTCCACCGACAGGGCTGCTCTCTATGGCTACACCTTC. This gives the protein CASSSTDRAALYGYTF.

This chain joins TRBV28 and TRBJ1-1; no clear D. This CDR3 region has 13 residues. CDR1 is MDHEN and CDR2 is SYDVKM in the germline V gene. Deletions cut 5 bases from V and 8 bases from J, with 15 bases between. CDR3 DNA sequence: TGTGCCAGCAGTCCGACCTGGGCCCCCGAAGCTTTCTTT. It encodes CASSPTWAPEAFF.

Comment on this clone: At one of its ends the junction is not consistent with the germline gene, which may arise from a read error. The rearrangement uses TRBV7-7 and TRBJ2-5, with D tentatively TRBD1 (6 bases). The CDR3 contains 14 residues. Per germline, CDR1 SSHAT and CDR2 FNYEAQ (reference sequence). DNA of the CDR3: TGTGCTAGCAGCTTAAGGGGGTCGGACGGGACCCAGTACTTC. Residues: CASSLRGSDGTQYF.

V gene TRBV4-1 combines with J gene TRBJ1-2; no definite D call. The CDR3 covers 15 residues. CDR1 MGHRA and CDR2 YSYEKL come from the germline V gene. V lost 1 base and J 1 base, leaving 10 bases between the germline ends. The CDR3 reads CASSQGAGRNYGYTF. DNA of the CDR3: TGCGCCAGCAGCCAAGGGGCTGGCCGTAACTATGGCTACACCTTC.

This chain uses TRBV27 with TRBJ2-1; TRBD1 matches at 8 bases. This CDR3 has 15 amino acids. The germline CDR1 and CDR2 sequences are MNHEY and SMNVEV (reference sequence). The V gene end was trimmed by 4 bases and the J gene end by 3 bases; junction bases not matched to a gene: 5. In nucleotides, the CDR3 is TGTGCCAGCAGTTACGGGACAGGAATCTACAATGAGCAGTTCTTC. It yields the protein CASSYGTGIYNEQFF.

The chain uses TRBV6-5 and TRBJ1-3; maybe TRBD1 (6 bases). CDR3 length: 15 residues. Germline-derived CDR1 and CDR2 are MNHEY and SVGAGI. V was shortened by 0 bases and J by 3 bases, with 9 bases between the two germline ends. CDR3 in DNA: TGTGCCAGCAGTTACTCGAGGACAGTTGGAAACACCATATATTTT. Protein sequence: CASSYSRTVGNTIYF.

The chain has TRBV7-2 and TRBJ1-2; 7 nucleotides agree with TRBD1. The CDR3 is 16 residues long. V dropped 2 bases and J dropped 8; count of bases not matched to a gene: 14. CDR1 and CDR2 (germline): SGHTA, FQGNSA. The DNA of the CDR3 is TGTGCCAGCAGCTTAAACCCTCCCCCAGGGGGTGAAGGCTACACCTTC. Protein: CASSLNPPPGGEGYTF. Together with reference TRBV7-2 and TRBJ1-2, the CDR3 gives the full variable domain: GAGVSQSPSNKVTEKGKDVELRCDPISGHTALYWYRQSLGQGLEFLIYFQGNSAPDKSGLPSDRFSAERTGGSVSTLTIQRTQQEDSAVYLCASSLNPPPGGEGYTFGSGTRLTVV.